This T cell receptor beta chain was identified in a study of T cell responses to AZD1222 COVID-19 vaccine. Points from the study as a whole: Spike-spanning, vaccine-associated CD4 TCRs were dominant at 160-218 and 743-854.

This CDR3 is 14 amino acids long. The germline V gene encodes CDR1 SGDLS and CDR2 YYNGEE. The V gene end was trimmed by 3 bases and the J gene end by 6 bases; junction bases not matched to a gene: 5. The data were produced by immunoSEQ multiplex PCR, yet TCRdb's version contains in-frame clones alone and is incomplete. The sample lists about 160,000 clones; 91% were seen once. This clone was detected only once. Its antigen is not known. The TCR comes from an adult in good health. This chain uses TRBV9 with TRBJ2-2; 7 bases align to TRBD2. The sample here was peripheral blood, taken on day 0 of AZD1222 vaccination. CDR3 DNA: TGTGCCAGCAGCGCCGTTGGGGGGGCCGGGGAGCTGTTTTTT. Translating gives CASSAVGGAGELFF. The full variable domain, with the rest looked up from reference TRBV9 and TRBJ2-2, is DSGVTQTPKHLITATGQRVTLRCSPRSGDLSVYWYQQSLDQGLQFLIQYYNGEERAKGNILERFSAQQFPDLHSELNLSSLELGDSALYFCASSAVGGAGELFFGEGSRLTVL.